This TCR beta chain was captured in a study of blood T cell repertoires in COVID-19. Looking at the study overall: COVID-19 samples from acute and convalescent phases originated in the United States, Italy and Spain. PBMCs, B-cell-depleted T cells, or T cells provided the cDNA or gDNA that made up the material.

In the authors' methods: Reference gene primer amplification in the assay estimated nucleated cell counts. Sequenced by immunoSEQ multiplex PCR; TCRdb stores in-frame clones only, minus some. The V and J calls and clone size were taken over from that table, and D and trimming were inferred from the DNA. The sample contains more than 120,000 clones, 75% to 90% of which appear only once. Sequenced input: peripheral blood. The receptor was isolated from a human donor in a cohort sampled during active COVID-19.

The CDR3 loop is CASSLDTSSYEQYF. CDR3 DNA sequence: TGTGCCAGCAGCCTAGACACAAGCTCCTACGAGCAGTACTTC. The gene calls are TRBV4-2 and TRBJ2-7; unclear D gene. Between the trimmed V and J ends, which lost 4 bases and 0 bases, there was a span of 10 bases. Germline V gives CDR1 LGHNA, CDR2 YNFKEQ. This CDR3 has 14 residues.